What follows are 8 T cell receptor beta chains derived from one specimen sequenced in a study of blood T cell repertoires in COVID-19. The table came from immunoSEQ multiplex PCR; TCRdb's copy has only in-frame clones and leaves some out. The sample shows 200,000 to 250,000 clones, 80% to 85% of them seen only once. Sequencing was done on a sample of peripheral blood. Every receptor here comes from a man aged 25-45 years with active or convalescent COVID-19.

This chain uses TRBV4-2 with TRBJ1-1, with 11 bases lining up with TRBD1. Germline CDR1 reads LGHNA; CDR2 reads YNFKEQ. There are 17 residues in the CDR3. Trimming took 4 bases from V and 3 from J; bases not matched to a gene: 10. CDR3: CASSRLPGQGEDTEAFF. The CDR3 DNA sequence: TGTGCCAGCAGCCGATTACCGGGACAGGGGGAGGACACTGAAGCTTTCTTT.

V and J are TRBV4-2 and TRBJ1-5, with unresolved D. The V end lost 6 bases, the J end lost 3 bases, and 9 bases lay between the germline ends. CDR1 and CDR2 (germline): LGHNA, YNFKEQ. The CDR3 has 13 amino acids. The CDR3 sequence is CASRAGYNQPQHF. CDR3 sequence (DNA): TGTGCCAGCAGAGCGGGCTACAATCAGCCCCAGCATTTT.

V gene TRBV28 combines with J gene TRBJ2-1; maybe TRBD1 (5 bases). CDR1 is MDHEN, CDR2 SYDVKM, per germline. V lost 4 bases, J lost 2 bases, and 15 bases lay in between. The CDR3 contains 16 residues. CDR3 in DNA: TGTGCCAGCAGTTCGAAATCCAAAGGGGCCTACAATGAGCAGTTCTTC. Amino acids: CASSSKSKGAYNEQFF.

This clone was seen only once. This chain connects TRBV5-5 to TRBJ2-6, with TRBD2 matching over 7 bases. Per germline, CDR1 SGHKS and CDR2 YYEKEE (reference sequence). This CDR3 has 18 amino acids. The V segment lost 4 bases and the J segment 0 bases; nucleotides outside the gene matches: 10. CDR3 nucleotide sequence: TGTGCCAGCAGCCTCACCGGGGGGTCACCCTCTGGGGCCAACGTCCTGACTTTC. It codes for CASSLTGGSPSGANVLTF. Full variable domain (rest looked up from reference TRBV5-5 and TRBJ2-6): DAGVTQSPTHLIKTRGQQVTLRCSPISGHKSVSWYQQVLGQGPQFIFQYYEKEERGRGNFPDRFSARQFPNYSSELNVNALLLGDSALYLCASSLTGGSPSGANVLTFGAGSRLTVL.

This clone was counted a single time. This sequence joins TRBV11-2 and TRBJ2-7, with D possibly being TRBD2 (5 bases). V was shortened by 2 bases and J by 1 base, with 15 bases between the two germline ends. From germline, CDR1 is SGHAT and CDR2 FQNNGV. This CDR3 has 16 residues. The CDR3 region has the DNA TGTGCCAGCAGCTTATCTTATAACGCGGGTTCCTACGAGCAGTACTTC. Translating it yields CASSLSYNAGSYEQYF.

This clone was detected only a few times. This chain joins TRBV5-1 and TRBJ1-1; 9 bases match TRBD1. The CDR3 spans 15 residues. The V segment lost 4 bases and the J segment 5 bases; nucleotides outside the gene matches: 9. Germline V gene data show CDR1 as SGHRS and CDR2 as YFSETQ. DNA of the CDR3: TGCGCCAGCAGCCTTTCGACAGGGGGTGCAACTGAAGCTTTCTTT. Amino acid sequence: CASSLSTGGATEAFF.

CDR3 loop: CASSPRNQARLGANVLTF. Written as DNA, the CDR3 is TGTGCCAGCTCACCACGGAATCAGGCCCGTTTAGGGGCCAACGTCCTGACTTTC. The J gene is TRBJ2-6, the V gene TRBV18, with unresolved D. There are 18 residues in the CDR3. V lost 1 base to trimming and J lost 4 bases, with 17 bases between them. CDR1 is KGHSH, CDR2 LQKENI, per germline. The complete variable domain, with remaining parts taken from reference TRBV18 and TRBJ2-6, reads NAGVMQNPRHLVRRRGQEARLRCSPMKGHSHVYWYRQLPEEGLKFMVYLQKENIIDESGMPKERFSAEFPKEGPSILRIQQVVRGDSAAYFCASSPRNQARLGANVLTFGAGSRLTVL.

The V gene is TRBV30, the J gene TRBJ1-1, with D perhaps matching TRBD1 (6 bases). Trimming removed 0 bases from V and 3 bases from J, with 11 bases in between. Looked up from germline, CDR1 is GTSNPN and CDR2 is SVGIG (reference sequence). The CDR3 has 14 amino acids. The CDR3 spells CAWSVLAGDTEAFF. In nucleotides, the CDR3 is TGTGCCTGGAGTGTACTGGCAGGGGACACTGAAGCTTTCTTT.